This T cell receptor (beta chain) came from a study of cytotoxic CD8 clonotypes in ibrutinib-treated CLL. Across the study: Among the patients, about a dozen presented as relapsed/refractory and fewer than 16 as treatment-naive; about 17 showed unmutated IGHV. Regarding the study as a whole: Treatment left the uncommon public clonotypes either contracted or stable in frequency.

V lost 3 bases, J lost 6 bases, and 18 bases lay in between. Germline CDR1 and CDR2: SGHDT and YYEEEE. This CDR3 spans 15 amino acids. Remarks on this clone: The antigen is not known.

Target depth was 1 in 200,000 to 1 in 1 million T cells, about 10x per clonotype. Data came from immunoSEQ multiplex PCR; TCRdb stores just in-frame clones and leaves some out. The top ten hold roughly 2% of the sample, which has some 130,000 clones, 80% to 90% seen once. The source is a human donor with chronic lymphocytic leukemia. The chain carries TRBV5-6 and TRBJ1-2; weak D call: TRBD1 (6 bases). The sequencing used PBMCs, collected after 24 months of ibrutinib treatment. CDR3 nucleotides: TGTGCCAGCAGCTGGCAGGGGACCGTGAATAATGGCTACACCTTC. It encodes CASSWQGTVNNGYTF.